Here is one TCR beta chain with its context. The antigen remains unidentified. This entry belongs to a study of T cells in Graves' hyperthyroidism and ophthalmopathy. RNA transcripts gave rise to amplified TCR beta CDR3 regions. The TCR CDR3 was amplified in a first-round RT-PCR using the HTBI primer set. MiXCR, run by TCRdb on the multiplex PCR reads, gives a single entry per CDR3 protein. Here the sample spans around 370,000 distinct CDR3 sequences, roughly 20% being singletons. Germline values: CDR1 SGHVS, CDR2 FNYEAQ. The V end lost 4 bases, the J end lost 0 bases, and 7 bases lay between the germline ends. The CDR3 sequence is 14 residues long. Study-level findings and limits: Appearing also in blood were most of the thyroid clonotypes expanded above 0.001.

Each diagnosis drew on symptoms, thyroxine, TRAb, thyroid ultrasound and orbital computed tomography findings. This sequence was found in a man aged 18 to 30 with Graves' ophthalmopathy. Sequenced sample: blood. The chain joins TRBV7-6 to TRBJ2-1; no definite D call. This CDR3 is CASSYRGSYNEQFF. Written as DNA, the CDR3 is TGTGCCAGCAGCTACCGTGGCTCCTACAATGAGCAGTTCTTC.